This TCR beta chain was captured by sequencing in a study of blood T cell repertoires in COVID-19 (dated by TCRdb to about 2020). About the full investigation: Samples covering the acute and convalescent phases of COVID-19 were provided by collaborators in the United States, Italy and Spain. The prospective study material was composed of cDNA or gDNA derived from T cells, B-cell-depleted T cells, or PBMCs. Deeply sampled blood TCRbeta repertoires from subjects exposed to, actively infected with, or recovered from COVID-19 were included in the dataset. A freely available public database, intended as a resource for researchers studying the immune response to SARS-CoV-2, is where the repertoires were released. Samples came from the ongoing ImmuneRACE study (first 160 participants) plus 1,254 subjects from 6 global collaborators. A de-identified subject ID, COVID-19 status, age in years and sex were almost always included in the sample metadata. Where HLA class I and class II types were available, the types were taken from metadata supplied by the sample provider, not from assay-based typing.

Worth noting for this clone: Its recognized antigen is unknown. Qualities for individual bases were not recorded, and no much larger clone is one base off.

General conclusions and limits of the study: The quantity of clinical and demographic metadata differed by source and by participant and was supplied without curation.

Enrolling through a virtual design, the prospective study's participants ranged in age from roughly 18 to 90 years and lived across roughly 24 United States geographic areas. To assign participants to cohorts, the prospective study relied on clinical history that participants themselves reported in a screening survey and a study questionnaire. Mobile phlebotomists in the prospective study collected whole blood, serum and a nasopharyngeal or oropharyngeal swab from every participant. Participants in the prospective study had the option to provide additional blood draws and questionnaires over a roughly 2-month period. Before DNA extraction, blood samples from the prospective study were shipped at room temperature or frozen. The immunoSEQ Assay, a bias-controlled multiplex PCR, was used to amplify TCRbeta CDR3 regions from genomic DNA. The original pipeline was this. Nucleated cell counts per sample were estimated from amplification of reference gene primers within the assay. To quantify the absolute abundance of each unique TCRbeta CDR3 rearrangement, sequence reads were collapsed and filtered. Productive Simpson clonality was computed per sample as the square root of Simpson's diversity index over productive rearrangements. TCRdb mirrors the immuneACCESS table, restricted to in-frame sequences. Some clones are absent from its copies; in checked studies, under half trace to an unresolved V gene, and the reason for the others is unknown. D and trimming come from the DNA, and the V and J calls and clone size come from that table. Within this sample are roughly 250,000 clones, with 86% of them counted one time only. Around 3.3% of the sample lies in the top ten.

Based on the germline V gene, the CDR1 and CDR2 sequences are MGHRA and YSYEKL. The CDR3 runs 15 residues from the cysteine to the phenylalanine. The only DNA kept is the CDR3, 45 bases in frame from the first base. V gives up 0 bases and J gives up 1 base, and the segment between their germline ends measures 9 bases. The chain employs TRBV4-1 and TRBJ1-1; no D gene can be assigned with confidence. The sequenced material came from PBMCs or T cells enriched from blood (not recorded which). This TCR derives from a woman aged 40 to 50 with acute COVID-19. This receptor carries the CDR3 CASSQEGHENTEAFF. The DNA sequence is given as TGCGCCAGCAGCCAAGAGGGCCACGAGAACACTGAAGCTTTCTTT.